The next 17 T cell receptor beta chains were all read from a single sample in a study of identical twins (dated by TCRdb to about 2016). Library preparation was by 5' RACE. For sequencing, an Illumina HiSeq 2000 was employed. Clones were called with MiXCR by TCRdb after fastp trimmed the public reads at Q25, and only in-frame beta chains were retained. Records with the same CDR3 protein are collapsed into one entry carrying the most frequent genes and DNA. For this sample there are about 520,000 distinct CDR3 sequences; 22% appear just once. The ten top clones hold 0.91% of the sample. These data were also filed under a second study, of T cells expressing NK-cell markers.

Sequencing was performed on CD4+ T cells sorted from blood. Source of these receptors: a woman aged 18-29 years in good health.

The rearrangement uses TRBV11-3 and TRBJ2-7; no clear D. From germline, CDR1 is SGHNT and CDR2 YENEEA. CDR3 size: 13 residues. Trimming shortened V by 3 bases and J by 5 bases, and 11 bases separated the two germline ends. The CDR3 DNA sequence: TGTGCCAGCAGCTTTGAAATCACCCACGAGCAGTACTTC. This translates into CASSFEITHEQYF.

This clonotype was detected once. The chain carries TRBV3-1 and TRBJ1-6; D is undetermined. CDR3 size: 15 residues. Germline CDR1 is LGHDT and CDR2 is YNNKEL (reference sequence). V was cut by 1 base and J by 7 bases, with 11 bases left in between. The CDR3 loop is CASSQAWSRNSPLHF. In DNA form, the CDR3 reads TGTGCCAGCAGCCAAGCATGGTCCCGAAATTCACCCCTCCACTTT.

The chain carries TRBV12-3 or TRBV12-4 and TRBJ2-3; D remains unclear. Between the trimmed V and J ends, which lost 2 bases and 2 bases, there was a span of 8 bases. CDR3 length: 14 amino acids. The CDR3, as DNA: TGTGCCAGCAGTTTACGGCTACCCACAGATACGCAGTATTTT. Protein product: CASSLRLPTDTQYF.

The chain has TRBV5-1 and TRBJ1-1; the D is unclear. Trimming took 5 bases from V and 0 from J, leaving 8 bases between them. Germline CDR1 SGHRS, CDR2 YFSETQ. The CDR3 has 13 amino acids. The CDR3 region has the DNA TGCGCCAGCAGTGAGCCGATGAACACTGAAGCTTTCTTT. Protein product: CASSEPMNTEAFF.

This clonotype was seen more than once but under ten times. The chain employs TRBV20-1 and TRBJ1-6; D uncertain. Looked up from germline, CDR1 is DFQATT and CDR2 is SNEGSKA (reference sequence). The V and J ends lost 3 bases and 5 bases respectively, with 8 bases between them. The CDR3 sequence is 13 residues long. The CDR3 loop reads CSARGFDNSPLHF. The CDR3 nucleotides are TGCAGTGCTAGGGGGTTCGATAATTCACCCCTCCACTTT.

This chain joins TRBV6-5 and TRBJ1-6; D gene unclear. Looked up from germline, CDR1 is MNHEY and CDR2 is SVGAGI. The CDR3 is 16 amino acids. With 0 bases removed from V and 7 bases from J, the gap between germline ends came to 13 bases. CDR3 protein: CASSYSRNMPNSPLHF. CDR3 in DNA: TGTGCCAGCAGTTACTCAAGAAACATGCCAAATTCACCCCTCCACTTT.

This clonotype was seen only a few times. The V call is TRBV10-1, the J call TRBJ1-1; 7 bases agree with TRBD1. Trimming cost V 6 bases and J 6 bases; bases outside gene matches: 7. Germline CDR1 reads WNHNN; CDR2 reads SYGVQD (reference sequence). CDR3 size: 13 residues. The CDR3 sequence: CASRPDRAAEAFF. The CDR3 DNA reads as TGCGCCAGCAGGCCCGACAGGGCAGCTGAAGCTTTCTTT.

This clonotype appeared a single time. This sequence joins TRBV20-1 and TRBJ2-3, with 15 bases lining up with TRBD2. There are 15 residues in the CDR3. V gave up 5 bases and J gave up 5 bases; unmatched junction bases: 5. Germline CDR1 and CDR2: DFQATT and SNEGSKA (reference sequence). CDR3 coding DNA: TGCAGTGCTTGGACTAGCGGGGGGGCCGGAGATACGCAGTATTTT. Translated, it gives CSAWTSGGAGDTQYF.

This clonotype was seen only a few times. The CDR3 nucleotides read TGCAGTGCTAGAGATCGGGACAGGGTGTCGTTCGGCTACACCTTC. Translation: CSARDRDRVSFGYTF. The chain links TRBV20-1 to TRBJ1-2; 9 nucleotides agree with TRBD1. V was pared by 0 bases and J by 8 bases, with 10 bases of the junction left unmatched. There are 15 residues in the CDR3. CDR1 and CDR2 from the germline V gene are DFQATT and SNEGSKA (reference sequence).

V gene TRBV6-5 combines with J gene TRBJ2-1, with TRBD2 matching 13 bases. Germline CDR1 reads MNHEY; CDR2 reads SVGAGI. The CDR3 spans 15 residues. V gave up 2 bases and J gave up 10 bases; unmatched junction bases: 5. CDR3: CASSYGLAGAGEQFF. For the CDR3, the DNA is TGTGCCAGCAGTTACGGACTAGCGGGAGCTGGGGAGCAGTTCTTC.

This rearrangement joins TRBV4-3 to TRBJ2-3, with D possibly matching TRBD2 (6 bases). Trimming pared 3 bases from V and 4 bases from J, leaving 11 bases between. Germline V lookup: CDR1 LGHNA, CDR2 YSLEER. The CDR3 length is 14 residues. The CDR3 DNA sequence: TGCGCCAGCAGCCAGGCGGGACGGTCAGATACGCAGTATTTT. Protein sequence: CASSQAGRSDTQYF.

The chain uses TRBV7-2 and TRBJ2-5; D may be TRBD2 (5 bases). The CDR3 has 14 residues. CDR1 is SGHTA and CDR2 is FQGNSA in the germline V gene. V was cut by 0 bases and J by 4 bases, with 9 bases left in between. CDR3 DNA: TGTGCCAGCAGCTTAGCGGGAGTATCAGAGACCCAGTACTTC. Its translation is CASSLAGVSETQYF.

Only a few counts were recorded for this clonotype. The rearrangement uses TRBV6-5 and TRBJ2-7; 10 bases match TRBD2. The CDR3 runs 12 residues. Germline CDR1 and CDR2: MNHEY and SVGAGI. J was trimmed by 12 bases and V by 7 bases; bases with no gene match: 9. The CDR3 region is CASTPSSGGLYF. The CDR3 region has the DNA TGTGCCAGCACCCCGTCTAGCGGGGGTTTGTACTTC.

In this sample, this clonotype turned up a few times. The chain couples TRBV30 to TRBJ2-2; no clear D gene. The CDR3 loop spans 14 amino acids. The germline V gene encodes CDR1 GTSNPN and CDR2 SVGIG (reference sequence). V lost 0 bases, J lost 1 base, and 6 bases lay in between. The CDR3 is CAWSVPGNTGELFF. CDR3 nucleotides: TGTGCCTGGAGTGTACCCGGGAACACCGGGGAGCTGTTTTTT.

This clonotype was seen only a few times. The V and J genes are TRBV20-1 and TRBJ1-1, with unresolved D. V was cut by 4 bases and J by 6 bases, with 9 bases left in between. CDR1 and CDR2 (germline): DFQATT, SNEGSKA (reference sequence). This CDR3 is built from 11 residues. CDR3 sequence: CSATTWAEAFF. For the CDR3, the DNA is TGCAGTGCTACTACATGGGCTGAAGCTTTCTTT.

There are a few counts of this clonotype. The chain uses TRBV30 and TRBJ2-1; 8 bases map to TRBD2. Germline V gene lookup returns CDR1 GTSNPN and CDR2 SVGIG (reference sequence). V was clipped by 8 bases and J by 10 bases; unmatched bases: 13. CDR3 size: 13 residues. The CDR3 reads CARKNSGTSEQFF. The CDR3 DNA reads TGTGCCCGAAAAAATAGCGGGACCTCCGAGCAGTTCTTC. Full variable domain (outside the CDR3, taken from reference TRBV30 and TRBJ2-1): SQTIHQWPATLVQPVGSPLSLECTVEGTSNPNLYWYRQAAGRGLQLLFYSVGIGQISSEVPQNLSASRPQDRQFILSSKKLLLSDSGFYLCARKNSGTSEQFFGPGTRLTVL.

The chain couples TRBV10-3 to TRBJ2-3; 9 bases are shared with TRBD2. Losses at the gene ends were 9 bases for V and 3 bases for J; bases not matched to a gene: 4. Germline V lookup: CDR1 ENHRY, CDR2 SYGVKD. CDR3 length: 13 residues. The DNA of the CDR3 is TGTGCCATTCTTCTAGCGGGAACAGATACGCAGTATTTT. Translating gives CAILLAGTDTQYF.